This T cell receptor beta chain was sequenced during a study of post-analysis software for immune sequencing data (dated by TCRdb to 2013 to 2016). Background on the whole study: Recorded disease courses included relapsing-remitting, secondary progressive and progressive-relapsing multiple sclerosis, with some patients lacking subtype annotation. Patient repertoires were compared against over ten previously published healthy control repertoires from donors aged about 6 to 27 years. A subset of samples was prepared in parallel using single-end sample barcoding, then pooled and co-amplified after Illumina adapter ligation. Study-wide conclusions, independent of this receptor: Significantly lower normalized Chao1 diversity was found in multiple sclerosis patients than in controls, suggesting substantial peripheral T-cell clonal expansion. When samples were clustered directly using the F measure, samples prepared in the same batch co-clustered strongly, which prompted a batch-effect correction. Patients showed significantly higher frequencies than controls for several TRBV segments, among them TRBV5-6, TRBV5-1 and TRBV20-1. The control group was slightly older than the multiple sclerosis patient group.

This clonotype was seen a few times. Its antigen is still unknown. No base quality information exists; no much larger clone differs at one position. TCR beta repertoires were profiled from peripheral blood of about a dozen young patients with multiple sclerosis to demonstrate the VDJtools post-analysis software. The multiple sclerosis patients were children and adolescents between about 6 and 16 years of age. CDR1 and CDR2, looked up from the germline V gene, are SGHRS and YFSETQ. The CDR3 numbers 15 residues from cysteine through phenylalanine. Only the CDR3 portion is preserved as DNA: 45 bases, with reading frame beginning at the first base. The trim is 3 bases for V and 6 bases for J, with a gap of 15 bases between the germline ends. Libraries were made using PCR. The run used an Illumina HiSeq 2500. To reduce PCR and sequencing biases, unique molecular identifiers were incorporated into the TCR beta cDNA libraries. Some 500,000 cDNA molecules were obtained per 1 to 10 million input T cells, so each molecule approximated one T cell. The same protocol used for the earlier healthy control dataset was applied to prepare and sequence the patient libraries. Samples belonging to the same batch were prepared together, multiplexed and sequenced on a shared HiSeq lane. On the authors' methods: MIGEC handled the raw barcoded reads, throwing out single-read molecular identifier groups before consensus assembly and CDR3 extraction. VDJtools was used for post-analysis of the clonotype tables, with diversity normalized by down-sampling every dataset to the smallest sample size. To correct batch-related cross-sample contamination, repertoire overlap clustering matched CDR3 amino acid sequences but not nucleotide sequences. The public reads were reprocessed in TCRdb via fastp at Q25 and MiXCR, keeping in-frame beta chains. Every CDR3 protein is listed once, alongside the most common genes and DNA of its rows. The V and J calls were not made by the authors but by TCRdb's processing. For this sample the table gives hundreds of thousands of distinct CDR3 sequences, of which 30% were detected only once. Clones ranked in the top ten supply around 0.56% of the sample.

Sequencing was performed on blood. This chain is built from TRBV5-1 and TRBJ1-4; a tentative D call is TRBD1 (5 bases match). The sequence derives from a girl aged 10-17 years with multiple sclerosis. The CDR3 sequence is CASSSPTGEDEKLFF. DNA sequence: TGCGCCAGCAGCTCGCCCACAGGAGAAGATGAAAAACTGTTTTTT.